This is a list of T cell receptor beta chains from one sample in a study of a mutant IDH1 vaccine in newly diagnosed glioma. Method: immunoSEQ multiplex PCR; TCRdb's copy keeps in-frame clones and lacks some. Of approximately 54,000 clones listed, 80% to 90% are singletons. The sample consisted of PBMCs, taken from a glioma patient treated with radiotherapy, temozolomide or both. The source is a man aged 18 to 30 with glioma. Each CDR3 is given with its conserved first and last residue. Fields, in order: J gene, clone size, CDR3 length, V gene, CDR3 protein. The listing skips clone size in some rows; elsewhere it reads once, few, many or a size class.

TRBJ2-7 NA 13 TRBV5-1 CASRGQGYYEQYF
TRBJ2-7 once 12 TRBV19 CASSIAGYEQYF
TRBJ2-2 NA 14 TRBV18 CASSPDRNTGELFF
TRBJ1-6 NA 15 TRBV6-5 CASSYRGGKNSPLHF
TRBJ1-3 NA 13 TRBV6-5 CASELGSGNTIYF
TRBJ2-7 NA 13 TRBV29-1 CSAQAGSSYEQYF
TRBJ2-3 NA 15 TRBV19 CASSNQDTSTDTQYF
TRBJ1-3 NA 14 TRBV29-1 CSVGTGGSGNTIYF
TRBJ2-7 NA 15 TRBV7-2 CASSLATGFSYEQYF
TRBJ2-3 NA 16 TRBV5-6 CASSLLGTGSTDTQYF
TRBJ2-2 few 13 TRBV30 CAFRPGNTGELFF
TRBJ2-7 NA 13 TRBV19 CASSIRRAYEQYF
TRBJ1-1 NA 14 TRBV29-1 CSVAQTGPNTEAFF
TRBJ2-7 NA 13 TRBV30 CAWSSAPRGEQYF
TRBJ1-1 NA 15 TRBV30 CAWSGGKGDGTEAFF
TRBJ2-2 once 12 TRBV6-5 CASSMKGGELFF
TRBJ2-1 NA 15 TRBV5-1 CASSLGLAGGHEQFF
TRBJ1-1 NA 11 TRBV6-1 CAALARFSAFF
TRBJ2-7 NA 14 TRBV6-5 CASRQTGITGEQYF
TRBJ2-1 NA 12 TRBV6-5 CASSYSPHEQFF
TRBJ1-1 NA 14 TRBV5-1 CASSLTGGHTEAFF
TRBJ1-1 NA 14 TRBV5-1 CASSLGQSNTEAFF
TRBJ1-2 NA 13 TRBV18 CASSPYMTYGYTF
TRBJ1-2 NA 14 TRBV7-9 CASSATGFRYGYTF
TRBJ2-7 NA 13 TRBV6-5 CASSYGNSYEQYF
TRBJ2-7 NA 14 TRBV4-1 CASSRIRGEHEQYF
TRBJ1-1 NA 12 TRBV19 CASSGQGTEAFF
TRBJ1-3 NA 15 TRBV6-1 CASNLFEAPGNTIYF
TRBJ2-5 NA 14 TRBV19 CASSPKGYQETQYF
TRBJ2-1 NA 12 TRBV15 CATSREGNEQFF
TRBJ2-3 NA 16 TRBV7-9 CASSSRTSGSTDTQYF
TRBJ2-2 NA 12 TRBV29-1 CSVVTSAGELFF
TRBJ2-2 NA 15 TRBV14 CASSPRPTGVGELFF
TRBJ1-1 once 15 TRBV11-3 CASSLDGQGSTEAFF
TRBJ2-7 NA 14 TRBV5-1 CASSLVGASYEQYF
TRBJ1-2 NA 14 TRBV5-6 CASSLGDRNYGYTF
TRBJ2-7 few 14 TRBV7-2 CASSFERGPYEQYF
TRBJ1-2 NA 16 TRBV29-1 CSVAPPGGGGTTGYTF
TRBJ2-5 NA 14 TRBV4-3 CASSQKEGLETQYF
TRBJ1-1 few 16 TRBV6-5 CASSFMVGGENTEAFF